This note documents a single T cell receptor (beta chain) sequence. These data come from a study of cytomegalovirus exposure and HLA in healthy donors. The V gene's germline CDR1 is MNHEY and CDR2 SVGAGI. This CDR3 region has 14 residues. Unmatched junction bases numbered 4, after V lost 0 bases and J lost 7 bases. Here immunoSEQ multiplex PCR was the method, and the copy in TCRdb shows in-frame clones only, minus some. The table has some 210,000 clones, around 86% seen once. The sequence was obtained from a woman aged 18-29 years in good health and CMV-seropositive. V is TRBV6-5 and J is TRBJ1-2; TRBD1 matches 8 bases. Sequenced: PBMCs. CDR3 in DNA: TGTGCCAGCAGTTACTCGACAGGGGCGGGTGGCTACACCTTC. Translated: CASSYSTGAGGYTF.